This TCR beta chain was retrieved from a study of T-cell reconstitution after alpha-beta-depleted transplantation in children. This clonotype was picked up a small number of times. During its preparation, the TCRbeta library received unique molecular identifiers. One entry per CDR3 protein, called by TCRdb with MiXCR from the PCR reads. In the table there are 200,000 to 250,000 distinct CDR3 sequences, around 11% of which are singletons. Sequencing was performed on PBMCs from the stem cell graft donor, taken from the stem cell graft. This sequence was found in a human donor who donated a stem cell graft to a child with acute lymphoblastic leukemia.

The CDR3 loop reads CASSVALGNEQFF. Here the CDR3 DNA reads TGTGCCAGCAGCGTAGCGCTGGGTAATGAGCAGTTCTTC. The genes are TRBV9 and TRBJ2-1; D unresolved. Trimming shortened V by 0 bases and J by 7 bases, and 8 bases separated the two germline ends. The CDR3 length is 13 residues. CDR1 SGDLS and CDR2 YYNGEE come from the germline V gene.